The clone carrying this TCR beta chain appeared once. Its antigen is still unknown. The use of a sample-barcoded 5' primer and a J-beta primer mix characterized a second PCR of 7 to 11 cycles. MiXCR, applied by TCRdb to the 5' RACE reads, yields one record per CDR3 protein. The sample yields approximately 600,000 distinct CDR3 sequences, about 53% seen once. The data derive from a study of blood T cells in healthy people across ages. General study points: Higher diversity and more naive CD4+ cells were features of long-lived donors, compared to aged donors.

The length of the CDR3 is 15 residues. Trimming took 1 base from V and 5 from J; bases not matched to a gene: 9. Germline V gene sequence: CDR1 DFQATT, CDR2 SNEGSKA (reference sequence). Sequenced input: blood. This TCR came from a man aged 55-75 years in good health. The J gene is TRBJ2-5, the V gene TRBV20-1, with 8 bases identical to TRBD1. CDR3 DNA sequence: TGCAGTGCTAGAGGGGGACAGGACGTAGGGGAGACCCAGTACTTC. Amino acid sequence: CSARGGQDVGETQYF.